This is a list of T cell receptor beta chains from one sample in a study of T cell responses to AZD1222 COVID-19 vaccine. Sequencing was performed with immunoSEQ multiplex PCR; in TCRdb, only in-frame clones are kept and a portion is missing. The sample lists some 66,000 clones; roughly nine tenths were seen once. The specimen comprised peripheral blood, sampled 28 days after the second AZD1222 dose. These receptors originate from an adult who received the AZD1222 COVID-19 vaccine. The CDR3 runs from the conserved cysteine through the conserved F or W. A D gene is named only where the DNA matches it firmly. Size is stated for part of the rows, as once, few or many counts, or as a class when the clone is expanded.

clone size	D gene	V gene	J gene	CDR3 DNA	CDR3 protein
once	TRBD1	TRBV5-1	TRBJ2-5	TGCGCCAGCAGCTTGTCGGGACAGATAATAGAGACCCAGTACTTC	CASSLSGQIIETQYF
NA	NA	TRBV5-5	TRBJ1-5	TGTGCCAGCAGCTTGGAAGGGATGAGCAATCAGCCCCAGCATTTT	CASSLEGMSNQPQHF
once	TRBD1	TRBV2	TRBJ1-2	TGTGCCAGCAGTGAGACAGGGGCGGCCCCTAGGGGCTACACCTTC	CASSETGAAPRGYTF
NA	TRBD1	TRBV29-1	TRBJ2-5	TGCAGCGTCGGGACAGCCAAAGAGACCCAGTACTTC	CSVGTAKETQYF
NA	NA	TRBV28	TRBJ2-7	TGTGCCAGCAGGACCAGGGGGGACCCCTACGAGCAGTACTTC	CASRTRGDPYEQYF
NA	NA	TRBV3-1/TRBV3-2	TRBJ2-5	TGTGCCAGCAGCCAGGCAGGGATCTCAGGGGAGACCCAGTACTTC	CASSQAGISGETQYF
NA	NA	TRBV11-2	TRBJ1-1	TGTGCCAGCAGCTTATCCGTGGTAAAGAGCACTGAAGCTTTCTTT	CASSLSVVKSTEAFF
NA	NA	TRBV4-3	TRBJ1-2	TGCGCCAGCAGCCAAGGAAATCTCGTGGACTATGGCTACACCTTC	CASSQGNLVDYGYTF
NA	NA	TRBV7-3	TRBJ2-2	TGTGCCAGCAGCTACACCGGGACTCAAGCCGGGGAGCTGTTTTTT	CASSYTGTQAGELFF
NA	TRBD1	TRBV5-1	TRBJ2-4	TGCGCCAGCAGCTTGGGCAGGGGGCGGGACATTCAGTACTTC	CASSLGRGRDIQYF
NA	TRBD1	TRBV6-5	TRBJ1-3	TGTGCCAGCAGTTACTCCCGGACAGGGGCTAACACCATATATTTT	CASSYSRTGANTIYF
NA	NA	TRBV27	TRBJ2-1	TGTGCCAGCAGCCGTGACCAATCCAGCTCCTACAATGAGCAGTTCTTC	CASSRDQSSSYNEQFF
NA	TRBD2	TRBV19	TRBJ2-7	TGTGCCAGTATTGGGGCTAGCGGGAGAGGCGAGCAGTACTTC	CASIGASGRGEQYF
NA	TRBD1	TRBV3-1/TRBV3-2	TRBJ1-1	TGTGCCAGCAGCCAAGATGGACAGGGCGGTCTCTTT	CASSQDGQGGLF
NA	NA	TRBV19	TRBJ1-3	TGTGCCAGTAGTCCCACAGGGAGCTCTGGAAACACCATATATTTT	CASSPTGSSGNTIYF
once	TRBD2	TRBV6-2/TRBV6-3	TRBJ2-7	TGTGCCAGCAGTTCCCGCAGACTAGCGGGAGTGGTCGAGCAGTACTTC	CASSSRRLAGVVEQYF
NA	NA	TRBV4-3	TRBJ2-1	TGCGCCAGCAGCCAAGATTCGTCGGGCTCTCGATACAATGAGCAGTTCTTC	CASSQDSSGSRYNEQFF
once	NA	TRBV12-5	TRBJ1-3	TGTGCTAGTGGTGACAATCCATCCGGAAACACCATATATTTT	CASGDNPSGNTIYF
NA	TRBD1	TRBV18	TRBJ2-7	TGTGCCAGCTCACCTCGCGGGACAGGGGGAAACGAGCAGTACTTC	CASSPRGTGGNEQYF
NA	NA	TRBV11-2	TRBJ1-2	TGTGCCAGCAGCTTAGCGGGCCAGGAGGGCTACACCTTC	CASSLAGQEGYTF
few	NA	TRBV19	TRBJ1-1	TGTGCCAGTAGTATCGGCGTGAGAACTGAAGCTTTCTTT	CASSIGVRTEAFF
NA	NA	TRBV4-3	TRBJ1-1	TGCGCCAGCAGCCAACGGCGGGACGGGGCCACTGAAGCTTTCTTT	CASSQRRDGATEAFF
few	NA	TRBV27	TRBJ1-5	TGTGCCAGCAGCATCCTCGCCGGGACACAGCCCCAGCATTTT	CASSILAGTQPQHF
NA	NA	TRBV10-3	TRBJ1-1	TGTGCCACCGCTCGGACTGCACTTCCCGAGGCGGAAGCTTTCTTT	CATARTALPEAEAFF
NA	NA	TRBV28	TRBJ1-1	TGTGCCAGCATCATAGGAGGGGGGAACACTGAAGCTTTCTTT	CASIIGGGNTEAFF
NA	NA	TRBV7-8	TRBJ2-5	TGTGCCAGCAGCTGGGTGAGGAAAGAGACCCAGTACTTC	CASSWVRKETQYF
few	TRBD1	TRBV20-1	TRBJ1-2	TGCAGTGCTAGTGCGTGGGACAGGGGGCAGAAAGGCTACACCTTC	CSASAWDRGQKGYTF
NA	NA	TRBV10-3	TRBJ2-7	TGTGCCATCAGTGACGAGGGGAGCTACGAGCAGTACTTC	CAISDEGSYEQYF
NA	TRBD1	TRBV5-5	TRBJ1-6	TGTGCCAGCAGCTCTCCGAAGGGGACAGTTACTTCACCCCTCCACTTT	CASSSPKGTVTSPLHF
once	TRBD1	TRBV18	TRBJ2-7	TGTGCCAGCTCACGGGGGACAGGGAAAAACGAGCAGTACTTC	CASSRGTGKNEQYF
NA	TRBD1	TRBV30	TRBJ2-5	TGTGCCACCCTAGGACAGGGGCGGGGGGAGACCCAGTACTTC	CATLGQGRGETQYF
NA	TRBD1	TRBV18	TRBJ2-7	TGTGCCAGCTCCCCGGACAGGGGCTCCTACGAGCAGTACTTC	CASSPDRGSYEQYF
NA	NA	TRBV6-5	TRBJ1-1	TGTGCCAGCAGTCCCTTGAAATCGAACACTGAAGCTTTCTTT	CASSPLKSNTEAFF
NA	NA	TRBV5-1	TRBJ1-2	TGCGCCAGCAGCTTGGTAGTTCGGGCTCAGGGCTACACCTTC	CASSLVVRAQGYTF
NA	NA	TRBV5-1	TRBJ2-6	TGCGCCAGCAGCCAACGGGAGTCTGGGGCCAACGTCCTGACTTTC	CASSQRESGANVLTF
NA	TRBD1	TRBV28	TRBJ1-1	TGTGCCAGTATTCATGGGACAGGGGAGGCTTTCTTT	CASIHGTGEAFF
NA	NA	TRBV7-9	TRBJ2-5	TGTGCCAGCAGCTTTGGGGGAGAGGCAGAGACCCAGTACTTC	CASSFGGEAETQYF
NA	TRBD1	TRBV20-1	TRBJ2-4	TGCAGTGCTAGTAGCCCCGACAGGGGTGACATTCAGTACTTC	CSASSPDRGDIQYF
NA	NA	TRBV5-5	TRBJ2-3	TGTGCCAGCAGCTTTTCCCTTCTTAGCACAGATACGCAGTATTTT	CASSFSLLSTDTQYF
NA	NA	TRBV7-2	TRBJ2-2	TGTGCCAGCAGCGCCTACAAGGATTACACCGGGGAGCTGTTTTTT	CASSAYKDYTGELFF
NA	TRBD1	TRBV4-3	TRBJ1-4	TGCGCCAGCAGCCAGGGACAGGGTGGCGAAAAACTGTTTTTT	CASSQGQGGEKLFF
NA	TRBD1	TRBV13	TRBJ1-6	TGTGCCAGCAGCCAAGGACAGGCGGGTTGGCTTGATTCACCCCTCCACTTT	CASSQGQAGWLDSPLHF
NA	NA	TRBV9	TRBJ2-3	TGTGCCAGCAGCGTTGAAGGGGTTAACACAGATACGCAGTATTTT	CASSVEGVNTDTQYF
NA	TRBD2	TRBV6-4	TRBJ2-3	TGTGCCAGCAGTGATTCCGCCTCCTTAGCGGGAGGCCCCGATACGCAGTATTTT	CASSDSASLAGGPDTQYF
NA	NA	TRBV12-3/TRBV12-4	TRBJ2-7	TGTGCCAGCAGCAGGGGTTCCTACGAGCAGTACTTC	CASSRGSYEQYF
NA	NA	TRBV19	TRBJ1-5	TGTGCCAGTAGTATCGGTCGGCCTAGCAATCAGCCCCAGCATTTT	CASSIGRPSNQPQHF
NA	NA	TRBV7-9	TRBJ2-1	TGTGCCAGCAGCTTAGTAGATCTGTTGTTCTTC	CASSLVDLLFF
NA	NA	TRBV7-9	TRBJ2-1	TGTGCCAGCAGCTTACTAGCGCCCAATGAGCAGTTCTTC	CASSLLAPNEQFF
NA	NA	TRBV3-1/TRBV3-2	TRBJ2-7	TGTGCCAGCAGCTCAGGGGGGTGGGAGAACGGGGATTCCTACGAGCAGTACTTC	CASSSGGWENGDSYEQYF
NA	NA	TRBV12-5	TRBJ1-5	TGTGCTAGTGGTTTGGATCGGCCCCAGCATTTT	CASGLDRPQHF
NA	NA	TRBV2	TRBJ2-5	TGTGCCAGCAGCCAATCTAACGAGGGCCAAGAGACCCAGTACTTC	CASSQSNEGQETQYF
NA	NA	TRBV7-3	TRBJ1-2	TGTGCCAGCAGCTATCAGGGAGGTGGTGGCTACACCTTC	CASSYQGGGGYTF
NA	NA	TRBV7-2	TRBJ2-1	TGTGCCAGCAGCCCTCCACGAACGGGAGCCCTAATCGAGCAGTTCTTC	CASSPPRTGALIEQFF
NA	TRBD1	TRBV9	TRBJ1-3	TGTGCCAGCAGCCCTAACGTCGGCAGGGGGTTGAACACCATATATTTT	CASSPNVGRGLNTIYF
few	TRBD2	TRBV6-5	TRBJ2-7	TGTGCCACCCGCGGGAGGGCCACCTACGAGCAGTACTTC	CATRGRATYEQYF
NA	NA	TRBV10-3	TRBJ2-1	TGTGCCATCAGTGCGGACCCCTACAATGAGCAGTTCTTC	CAISADPYNEQFF
NA	NA	TRBV19	TRBJ2-7	TGTGCCAGTAGTCTAAGAATACTACTCGGATCCTACGAGCAGTACTTC	CASSLRILLGSYEQYF
NA	NA	TRBV11-2	TRBJ2-7	TGTGCCAGCAGCTTACAAGGCTACGAGCAGTACTTC	CASSLQGYEQYF